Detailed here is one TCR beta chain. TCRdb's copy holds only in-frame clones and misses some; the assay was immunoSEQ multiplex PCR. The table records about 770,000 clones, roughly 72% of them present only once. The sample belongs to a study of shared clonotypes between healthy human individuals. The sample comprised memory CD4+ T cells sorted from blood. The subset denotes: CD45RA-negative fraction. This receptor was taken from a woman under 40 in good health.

The CDR3 protein is CASSQGTVYSNQPQHF. As DNA, the CDR3 is TGTGCCAGCAGCCAAGGGACGGTCTATAGCAATCAGCCCCAGCATTTT. This chain links TRBV7-2 with TRBJ1-5, with a weak D call TRBD1 (5 bases). V lost 5 bases and J 0 bases, leaving 14 bases between the germline ends. This CDR3 is 16 amino acids long. Per germline, CDR1 SGHTA and CDR2 FQGNSA.